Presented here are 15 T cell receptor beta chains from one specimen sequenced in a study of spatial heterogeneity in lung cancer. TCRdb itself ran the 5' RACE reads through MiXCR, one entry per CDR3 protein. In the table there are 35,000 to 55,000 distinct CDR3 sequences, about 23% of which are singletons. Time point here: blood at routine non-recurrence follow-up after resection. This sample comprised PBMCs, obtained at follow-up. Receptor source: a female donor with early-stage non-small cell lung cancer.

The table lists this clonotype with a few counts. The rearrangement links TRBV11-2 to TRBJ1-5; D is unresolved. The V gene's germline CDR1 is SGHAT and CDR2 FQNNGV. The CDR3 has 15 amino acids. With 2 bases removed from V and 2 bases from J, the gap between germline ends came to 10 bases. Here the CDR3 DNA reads TGTGCCAGCAGCTTAAACCCTGGGGGCAATCAGCCCCAGCATTTT. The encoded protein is CASSLNPGGNQPQHF.

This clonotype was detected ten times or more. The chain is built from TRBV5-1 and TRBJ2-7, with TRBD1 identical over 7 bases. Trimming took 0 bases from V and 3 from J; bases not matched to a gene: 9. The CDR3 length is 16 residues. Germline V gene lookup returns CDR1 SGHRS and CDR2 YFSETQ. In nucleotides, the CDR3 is TGCGCCAGCAGCTTGGAGACAGGGAAGTATGTCTACGAGCAGTACTTC. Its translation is CASSLETGKYVYEQYF.

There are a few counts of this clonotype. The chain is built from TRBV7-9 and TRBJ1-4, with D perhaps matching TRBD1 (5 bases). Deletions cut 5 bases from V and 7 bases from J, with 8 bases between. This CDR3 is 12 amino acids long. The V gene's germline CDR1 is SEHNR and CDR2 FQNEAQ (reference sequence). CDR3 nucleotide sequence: TGTGCCAGCAGCCCCGGGGGTGAAAAACTGTTTTTT. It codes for CASSPGGEKLFF. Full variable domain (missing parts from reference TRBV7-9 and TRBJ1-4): DTGVSQNPRHKITKRGQNVTFRCDPISEHNRLYWYRQTLGQGPEFLTYFQNEAQLEKSRLLSDRFSAERPKGSFSTLEIQRTEQGDSAMYLCASSPGGEKLFFGSGTQLSVL.

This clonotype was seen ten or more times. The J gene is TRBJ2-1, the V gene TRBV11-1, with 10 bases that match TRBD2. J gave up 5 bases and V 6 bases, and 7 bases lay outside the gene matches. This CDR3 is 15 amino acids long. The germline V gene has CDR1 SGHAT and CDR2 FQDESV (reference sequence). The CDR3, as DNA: TGTGCCAGCAGGCGACTAGCGGGCCCGAACAATGAGCAGTTCTTC. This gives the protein CASRRLAGPNNEQFF.

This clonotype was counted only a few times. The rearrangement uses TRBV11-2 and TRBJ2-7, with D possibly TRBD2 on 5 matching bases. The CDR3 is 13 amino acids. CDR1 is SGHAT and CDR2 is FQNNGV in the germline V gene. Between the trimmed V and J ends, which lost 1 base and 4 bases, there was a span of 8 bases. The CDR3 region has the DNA TGTGCCAGCAGCTTAGCGGGATCTTACGAGCAGTACTTC. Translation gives CASSLAGSYEQYF.

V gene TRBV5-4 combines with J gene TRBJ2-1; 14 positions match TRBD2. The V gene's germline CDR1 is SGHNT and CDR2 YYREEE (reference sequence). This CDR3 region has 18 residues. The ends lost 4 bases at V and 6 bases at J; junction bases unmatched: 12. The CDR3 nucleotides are TGTGCCAGCAGCCTCGGACTAGCGGGAGGACCTAACCCCAATGAGCAGTTCTTC. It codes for CASSLGLAGGPNPNEQFF.

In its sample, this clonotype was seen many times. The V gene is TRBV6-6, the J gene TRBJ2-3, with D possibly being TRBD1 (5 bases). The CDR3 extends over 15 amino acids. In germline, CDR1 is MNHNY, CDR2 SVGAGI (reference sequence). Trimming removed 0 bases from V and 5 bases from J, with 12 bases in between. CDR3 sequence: CASSYSRQTQDTQYF. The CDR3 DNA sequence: TGTGCCAGCAGTTACTCTAGACAGACTCAAGATACGCAGTATTTT.

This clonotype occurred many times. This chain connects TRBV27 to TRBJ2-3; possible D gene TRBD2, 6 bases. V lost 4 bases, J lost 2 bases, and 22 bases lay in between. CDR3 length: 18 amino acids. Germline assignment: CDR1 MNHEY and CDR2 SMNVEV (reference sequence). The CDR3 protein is CASSSRRRGLTSTDTQYF. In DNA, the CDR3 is TGTGCCAGCAGTTCCCGGCGGAGGGGCCTAACCTCCACAGATACGCAGTATTTT.

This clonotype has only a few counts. CDR3 sequence reads: CATSLTWGGNYEQYF. DNA of the CDR3: TGTGCCACCAGCCTTACCTGGGGAGGGAACTACGAGCAGTACTTC. The gene calls are TRBV15 and TRBJ2-7, with 7 positions matching TRBD2. The CDR3 consists of 15 residues. The ends lost 5 bases at V and 3 bases at J; junction bases unmatched: 10. CDR1 is LNHNV and CDR2 is YYDKDF in the germline V gene (reference sequence).

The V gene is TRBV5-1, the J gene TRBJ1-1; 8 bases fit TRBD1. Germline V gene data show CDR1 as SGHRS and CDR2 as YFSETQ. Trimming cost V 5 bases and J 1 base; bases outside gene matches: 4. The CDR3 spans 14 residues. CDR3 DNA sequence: TGCGCCAGCAGTCGGGACAGGCAGAACACTGAAGCTTTCTTT. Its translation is CASSRDRQNTEAFF.

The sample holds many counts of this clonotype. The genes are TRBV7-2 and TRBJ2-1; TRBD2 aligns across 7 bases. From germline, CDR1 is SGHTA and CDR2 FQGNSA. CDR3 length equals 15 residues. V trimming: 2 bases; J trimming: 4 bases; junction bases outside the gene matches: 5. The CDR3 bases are TGTGCCAGCAGCTTAAGTCCAGCGGGGTACAATGAGCAGTTCTTC. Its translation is CASSLSPAGYNEQFF. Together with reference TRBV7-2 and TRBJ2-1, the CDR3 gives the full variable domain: GAGVSQSPSNKVTEKGKDVELRCDPISGHTALYWYRQSLGQGLEFLIYFQGNSAPDKSGLPSDRFSAERTGGSVSTLTIQRTQQEDSAVYLCASSLSPAGYNEQFFGPGTRLTVL.

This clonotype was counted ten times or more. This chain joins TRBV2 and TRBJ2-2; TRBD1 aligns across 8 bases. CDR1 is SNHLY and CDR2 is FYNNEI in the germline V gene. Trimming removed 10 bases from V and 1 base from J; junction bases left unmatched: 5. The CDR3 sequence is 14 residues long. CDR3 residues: CATTDRGNTGELFF. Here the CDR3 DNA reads TGTGCCACCACTGACAGGGGGAACACCGGGGAGCTGTTTTTT.

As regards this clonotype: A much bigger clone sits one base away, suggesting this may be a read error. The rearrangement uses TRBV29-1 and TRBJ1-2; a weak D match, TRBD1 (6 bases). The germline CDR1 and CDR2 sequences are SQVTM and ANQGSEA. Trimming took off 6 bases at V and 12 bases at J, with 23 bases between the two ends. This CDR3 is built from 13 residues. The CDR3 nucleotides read TGCAGCGTCGGGGGGGACAACTTTAGAGGCAACACCTTC. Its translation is CSVGGDNFRGNTF.

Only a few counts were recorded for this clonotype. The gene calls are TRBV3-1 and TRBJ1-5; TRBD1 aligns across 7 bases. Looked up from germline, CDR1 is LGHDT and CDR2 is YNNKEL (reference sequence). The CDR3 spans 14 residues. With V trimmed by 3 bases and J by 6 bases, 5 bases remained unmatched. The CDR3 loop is CASSQHRGGQPQHF. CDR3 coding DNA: TGTGCCAGCAGCCAGCACAGGGGAGGTCAGCCCCAGCATTTT. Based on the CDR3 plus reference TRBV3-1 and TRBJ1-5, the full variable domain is DTAVSQTPKYLVTQMGNDKSIKCEQNLGHDTMYWYKQDSKKFLKIMFSYNNKELIINETVPNRFSPKSPDKAHLNLHINSLELGDSAVYFCASSQHRGGQPQHFGDGTRLSIL.

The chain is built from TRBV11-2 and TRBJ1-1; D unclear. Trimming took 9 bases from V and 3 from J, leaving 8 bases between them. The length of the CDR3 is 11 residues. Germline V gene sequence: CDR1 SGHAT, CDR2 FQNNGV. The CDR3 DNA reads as TGTGCCAGTAAGTCTTACACTGAAGCTTTCTTT. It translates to CASKSYTEAFF.